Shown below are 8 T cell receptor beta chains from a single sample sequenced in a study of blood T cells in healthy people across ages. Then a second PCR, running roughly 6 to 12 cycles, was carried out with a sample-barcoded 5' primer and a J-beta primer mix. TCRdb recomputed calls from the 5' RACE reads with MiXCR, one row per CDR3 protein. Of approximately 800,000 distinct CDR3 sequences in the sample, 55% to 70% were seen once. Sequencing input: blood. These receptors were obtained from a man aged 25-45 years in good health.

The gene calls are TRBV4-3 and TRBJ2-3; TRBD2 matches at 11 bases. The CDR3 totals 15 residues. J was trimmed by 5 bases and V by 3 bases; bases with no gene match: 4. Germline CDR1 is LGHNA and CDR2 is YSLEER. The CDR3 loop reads CASSQQLAGVDTQYF. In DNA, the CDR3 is TGCGCCAGCAGCCAGCAACTAGCGGGAGTAGATACGCAGTATTTT.

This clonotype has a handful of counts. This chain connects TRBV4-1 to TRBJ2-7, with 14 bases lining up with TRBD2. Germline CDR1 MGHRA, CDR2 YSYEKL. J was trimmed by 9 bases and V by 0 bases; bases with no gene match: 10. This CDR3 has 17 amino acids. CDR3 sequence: CASSQDYGTSGRSWQYF. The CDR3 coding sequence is TGCGCCAGCAGCCAAGATTACGGGACTAGCGGGAGATCGTGGCAGTACTTC.

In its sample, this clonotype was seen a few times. CDR3 loop: CASSPILQGIDGYTF. CDR3 nucleotides: TGTGCCAGCAGCCCAATCCTTCAGGGGATCGATGGCTACACCTTC. This chain uses TRBV4-2 with TRBJ1-2; possible D gene TRBD1, 6 bases. V shed 4 bases and J shed 6 bases, with 18 bases lying between them. This CDR3 spans 15 amino acids. Germline CDR1 is LGHNA and CDR2 is YNFKEQ.

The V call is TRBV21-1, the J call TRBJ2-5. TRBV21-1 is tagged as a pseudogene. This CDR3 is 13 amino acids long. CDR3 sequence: CASSRKLQETQYF. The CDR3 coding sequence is TGTGCCAGCAGCAGGAAATTACAAGAGACCCAGTACTTC.

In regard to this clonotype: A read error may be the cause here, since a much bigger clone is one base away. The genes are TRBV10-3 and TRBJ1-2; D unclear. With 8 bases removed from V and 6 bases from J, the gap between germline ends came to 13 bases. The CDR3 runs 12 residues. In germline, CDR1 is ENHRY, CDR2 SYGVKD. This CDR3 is CAIGSGKDGYTF. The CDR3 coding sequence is TGTGCCATCGGTTCGGGAAAGGATGGCTACACCTTC.

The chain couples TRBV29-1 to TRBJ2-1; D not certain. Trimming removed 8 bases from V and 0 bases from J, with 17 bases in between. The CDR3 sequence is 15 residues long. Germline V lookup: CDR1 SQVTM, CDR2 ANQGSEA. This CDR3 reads CSSTWGPSSYNEQFF. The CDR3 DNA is TGCAGCTCCACCTGGGGTCCTAGCTCCTACAATGAGCAGTTCTTC.

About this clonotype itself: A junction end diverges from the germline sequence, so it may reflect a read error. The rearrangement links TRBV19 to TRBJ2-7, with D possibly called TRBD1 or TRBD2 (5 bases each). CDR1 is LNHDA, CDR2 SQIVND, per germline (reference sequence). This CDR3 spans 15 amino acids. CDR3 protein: CVSSPSGQGTHEQYF. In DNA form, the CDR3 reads TGTGTCAGTAGTCCTTCGGGGCAGGGAACCCACGAGCAGTACTTC.

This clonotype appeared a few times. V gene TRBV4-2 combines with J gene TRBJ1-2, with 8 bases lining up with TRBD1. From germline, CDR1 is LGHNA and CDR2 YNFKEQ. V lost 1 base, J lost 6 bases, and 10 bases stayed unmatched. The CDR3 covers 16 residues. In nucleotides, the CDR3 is TGTGCCAGCAGCCAAGTCCATCCGGGACAGGAGAATGGCTACACCTTC. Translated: CASSQVHPGQENGYTF.